This paragraph covers one TCR beta chain sequence. The sample originates from a study of blood T cell repertoires in COVID-19. Looking at the study overall: COVID-19 samples, acute and convalescent, were from the United States, Italy and Spain. Sources were T cells, B-cell-depleted T cells, or PBMCs; the material itself was cDNA or gDNA.

V shed 4 bases and J 7 bases; nucleotides not matched to a gene: 8. This CDR3 is 14 amino acids long. Germline-derived CDR1 and CDR2 are SGHTA and FQGNSA. In the original workflow: Amplified reference gene primers provided the basis for estimating nucleated cell counts. Using immunoSEQ multiplex PCR, the repertoire was profiled, and TCRdb retains in-frame clones only, with some absent. V and J calls and clone size are those listed in that table; D and trimming were worked out from the DNA. The sample lists around 100,000 clones, about 90% seen once, with 6.2% in the top ten. Material for sequencing was peripheral blood. This clonotype originated in a human donor in a cohort sampled during active COVID-19. The chain is built from TRBV7-2 and TRBJ2-5; 8 bases line up with TRBD1. The CDR3 protein is CASSSVDRGVTQYF. The CDR3 DNA reads as TGTGCCAGCAGCTCTGTTGACAGGGGTGTGACCCAGTACTTC.